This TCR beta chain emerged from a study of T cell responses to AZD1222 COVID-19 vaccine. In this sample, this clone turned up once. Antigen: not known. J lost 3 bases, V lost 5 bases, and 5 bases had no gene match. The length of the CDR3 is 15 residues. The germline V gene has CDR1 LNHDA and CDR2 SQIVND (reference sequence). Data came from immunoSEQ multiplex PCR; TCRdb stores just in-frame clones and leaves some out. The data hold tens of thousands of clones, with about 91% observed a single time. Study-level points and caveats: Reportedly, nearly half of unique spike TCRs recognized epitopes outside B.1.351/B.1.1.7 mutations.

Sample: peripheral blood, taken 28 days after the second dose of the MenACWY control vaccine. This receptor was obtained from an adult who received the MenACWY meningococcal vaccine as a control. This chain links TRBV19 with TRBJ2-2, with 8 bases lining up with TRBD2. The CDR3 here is CASSPGGLDTGELFF. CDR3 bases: TGTGCCAGTAGTCCGGGGGGGCTTGACACCGGGGAGCTGTTTTTT.